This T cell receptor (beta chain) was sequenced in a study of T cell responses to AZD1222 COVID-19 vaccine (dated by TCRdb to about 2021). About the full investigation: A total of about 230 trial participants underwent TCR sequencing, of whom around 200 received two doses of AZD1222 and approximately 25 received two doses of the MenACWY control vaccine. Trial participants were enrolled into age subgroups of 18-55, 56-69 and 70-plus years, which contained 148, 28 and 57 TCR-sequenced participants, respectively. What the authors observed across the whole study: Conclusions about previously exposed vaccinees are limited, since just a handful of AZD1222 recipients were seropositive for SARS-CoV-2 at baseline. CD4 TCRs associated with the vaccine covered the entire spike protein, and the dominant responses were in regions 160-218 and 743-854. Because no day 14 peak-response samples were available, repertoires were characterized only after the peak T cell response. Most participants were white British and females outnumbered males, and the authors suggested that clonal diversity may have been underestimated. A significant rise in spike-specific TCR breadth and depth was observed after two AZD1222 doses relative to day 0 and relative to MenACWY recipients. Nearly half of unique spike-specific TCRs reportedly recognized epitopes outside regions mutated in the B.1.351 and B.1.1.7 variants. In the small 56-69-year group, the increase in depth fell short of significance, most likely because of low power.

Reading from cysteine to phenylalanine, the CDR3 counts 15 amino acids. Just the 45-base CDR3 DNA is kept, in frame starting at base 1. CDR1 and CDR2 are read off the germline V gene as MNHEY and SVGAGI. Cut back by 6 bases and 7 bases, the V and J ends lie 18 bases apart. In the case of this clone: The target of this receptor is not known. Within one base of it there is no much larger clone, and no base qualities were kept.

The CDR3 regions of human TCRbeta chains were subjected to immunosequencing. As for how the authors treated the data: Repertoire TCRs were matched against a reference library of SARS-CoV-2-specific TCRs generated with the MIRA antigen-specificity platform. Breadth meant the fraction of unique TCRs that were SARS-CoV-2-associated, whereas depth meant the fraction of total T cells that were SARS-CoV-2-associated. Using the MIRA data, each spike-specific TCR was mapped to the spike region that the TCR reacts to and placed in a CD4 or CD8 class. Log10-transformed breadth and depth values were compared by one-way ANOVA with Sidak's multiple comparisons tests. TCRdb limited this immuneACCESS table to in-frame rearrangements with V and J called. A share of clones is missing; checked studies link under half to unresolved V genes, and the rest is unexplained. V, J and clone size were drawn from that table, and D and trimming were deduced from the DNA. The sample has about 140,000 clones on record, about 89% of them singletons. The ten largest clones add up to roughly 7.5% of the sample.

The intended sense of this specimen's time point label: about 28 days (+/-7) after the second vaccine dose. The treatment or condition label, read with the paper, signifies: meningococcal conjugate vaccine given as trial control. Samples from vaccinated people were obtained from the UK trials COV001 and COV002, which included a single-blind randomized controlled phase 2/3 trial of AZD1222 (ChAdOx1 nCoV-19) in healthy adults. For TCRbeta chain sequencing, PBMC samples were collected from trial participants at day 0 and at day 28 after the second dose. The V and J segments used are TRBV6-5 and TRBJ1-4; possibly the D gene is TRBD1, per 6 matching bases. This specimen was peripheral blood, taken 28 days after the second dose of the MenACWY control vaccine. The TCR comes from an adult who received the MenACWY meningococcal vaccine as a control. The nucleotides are TGTGCCAGCAGCCCCGCCTGGGGGGCACTTGAAAAACTGTTTTTT. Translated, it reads CASSPAWGALEKLFF.